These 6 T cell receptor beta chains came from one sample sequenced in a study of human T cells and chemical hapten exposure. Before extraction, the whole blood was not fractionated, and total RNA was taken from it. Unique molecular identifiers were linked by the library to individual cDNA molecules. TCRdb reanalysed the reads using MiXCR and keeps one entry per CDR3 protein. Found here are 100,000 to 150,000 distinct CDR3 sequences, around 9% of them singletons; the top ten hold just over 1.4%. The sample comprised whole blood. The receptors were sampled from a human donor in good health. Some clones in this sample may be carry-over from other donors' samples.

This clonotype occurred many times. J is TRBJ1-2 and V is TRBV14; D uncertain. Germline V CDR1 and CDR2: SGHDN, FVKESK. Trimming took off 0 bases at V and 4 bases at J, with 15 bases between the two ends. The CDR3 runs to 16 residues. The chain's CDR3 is CASSQEGGRRVYGYTF. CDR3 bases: TGTGCCAGCAGCCAAGAGGGTGGCAGGAGGGTCTATGGCTACACCTTC.

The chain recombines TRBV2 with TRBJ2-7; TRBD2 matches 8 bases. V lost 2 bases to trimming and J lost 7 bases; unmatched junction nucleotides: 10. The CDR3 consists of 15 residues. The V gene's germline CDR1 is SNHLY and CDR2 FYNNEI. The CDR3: CASSEIRTSLGEQYF. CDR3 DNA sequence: TGTGCCAGCAGTGAAATCCGGACTAGCTTGGGGGAGCAGTACTTC.

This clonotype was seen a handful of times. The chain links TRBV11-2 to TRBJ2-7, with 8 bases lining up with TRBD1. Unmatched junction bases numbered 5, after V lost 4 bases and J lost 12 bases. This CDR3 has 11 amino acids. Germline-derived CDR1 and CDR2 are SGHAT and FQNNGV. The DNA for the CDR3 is TGTGCCAGCAGCTCAGGGGACAGGAGGTACTTC. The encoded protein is CASSSGDRRYF.

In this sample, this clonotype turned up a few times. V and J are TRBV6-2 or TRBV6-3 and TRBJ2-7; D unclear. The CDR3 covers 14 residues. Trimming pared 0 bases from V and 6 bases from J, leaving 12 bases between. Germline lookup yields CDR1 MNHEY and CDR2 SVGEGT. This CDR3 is CASSYSIPESEQYF. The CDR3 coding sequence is TGTGCCAGCAGTTACTCGATTCCAGAGAGCGAGCAGTACTTC.

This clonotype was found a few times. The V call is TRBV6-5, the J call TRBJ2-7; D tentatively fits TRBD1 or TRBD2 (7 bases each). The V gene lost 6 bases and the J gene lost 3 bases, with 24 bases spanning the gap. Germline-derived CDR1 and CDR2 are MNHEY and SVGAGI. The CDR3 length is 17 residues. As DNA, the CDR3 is TGTGCCAGCAGACCAGGGGAGGGTGACAGGGAGGTCTACGAGCAGTACTTC. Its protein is CASRPGEGDREVYEQYF.

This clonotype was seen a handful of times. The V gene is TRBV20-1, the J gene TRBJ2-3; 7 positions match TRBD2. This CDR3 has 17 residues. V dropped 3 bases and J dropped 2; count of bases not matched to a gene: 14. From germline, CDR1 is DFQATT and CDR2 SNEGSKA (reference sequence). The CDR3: CSARNRTSSLITDTQYF. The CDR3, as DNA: TGCAGTGCTAGGAACAGGACTAGTTCTTTGATCACAGATACGCAGTATTTT.